Shown below are 16 T cell receptor beta chains from a single sample sequenced in a study of control samples from healthy donors and cancer patients. Only in-frame clones appear in the TCRdb table, and some are missing; sequencing was by immunoSEQ multiplex PCR. Of over 100,000 clones listed, around 90% are singletons. Sequencing was carried out using blood. These receptors originate from a woman between 18 and 30 years old in good health.

Here the CDR3 reads CASSERGLEVVGELFF. Written as DNA, the CDR3 is TGTGCCAGCAGTGAAAGGGGCCTAGAGGTTGTCGGGGAGCTGTTTTTT. The chain couples TRBV6-1 to TRBJ2-2; a possible D gene is TRBD1 (5 bases). Germline V gene lookup returns CDR1 MNHNS and CDR2 SASEGT. Trimming stripped 2 bases from V and 7 bases from J, with 17 bases between. This CDR3 has 16 residues.

The chain couples TRBV12-3 or TRBV12-4 to TRBJ1-4; D might be TRBD1 (6 bases). Trimming shortened V by 6 bases and J by 8 bases, and 13 bases separated the two germline ends. This CDR3 contains 13 residues. In DNA, the CDR3 is TGTGCCAGCAGCTGGCGGACAGCAGAAAAACTGTTTTTT. Translation: CASSWRTAEKLFF.

In this sample, this clone turned up once. The rearrangement joins TRBV5-1 to TRBJ2-3; 10 bases map to TRBD2. The CDR3 covers 17 residues. J gave up 0 bases and V 0 bases, and 4 bases lay outside the gene matches. The germline V gene encodes CDR1 SGHRS and CDR2 YFSETQ. The CDR3 loop is CASSLDISGRSTDTQYF. The CDR3 coding sequence is TGCGCCAGCAGCTTGGATATTAGCGGGAGGAGCACAGATACGCAGTATTTT.

The chain has TRBV5-1 and TRBJ2-7; 7 nucleotides align to TRBD1. CDR3 length: 14 residues. The J segment lost 5 bases and the V segment lost 0 bases, leaving 5 bases of the junction unmatched. Looked up from germline, CDR1 is SGHRS and CDR2 is YFSETQ. The CDR3 protein is CASSLGQGANEQYF. CDR3 sequence (DNA): TGCGCCAGCAGCTTGGGACAGGGAGCTAACGAGCAGTACTTC. Full variable domain (remainder filled in from reference TRBV5-1 and TRBJ2-7): KAGVTQTPRYLIKTRGQQVTLSCSPISGHRSVSWYQQTPGQGLQFLFEYFSETQRNKGNFPGRFSGRQFSNSRSEMNVSTLELGDSALYLCASSLGQGANEQYFGPGTRLTVT.

This clone came up once. The chain couples TRBV6-5 to TRBJ2-7, with a tentative D call TRBD1 (6 bases). Germline V gives CDR1 MNHEY, CDR2 SVGAGI. The CDR3 is 14 residues long. Trimming removed 6 bases from V and 2 bases from J, with 14 bases in between. CDR3 sequence reads: CASSAGVGPYEQYF. CDR3 nucleotides: TGTGCCAGCAGCGCAGGGGTGGGCCCCTACGAGCAGTACTTC.

The J gene is TRBJ1-4, the V gene TRBV6-5, with unresolved D. Trimming cost V 0 bases and J 0 bases, with 5 bases left between them. Germline lookup yields CDR1 MNHEY and CDR2 SVGAGI. The CDR3 spans 15 residues. The CDR3 loop is CASSYSPTTNEKLFF. The CDR3 nucleotides read TGTGCCAGCAGTTACTCGCCCACAACTAATGAAAAACTGTTTTTT.

A few counts support this clone. The chain couples TRBV2 to TRBJ2-3; D unresolved. Per germline, CDR1 SNHLY and CDR2 FYNNEI. This CDR3 is 15 amino acids long. V was trimmed by 2 bases and J by 6 bases, leaving 15 bases between them. The CDR3 is CASSEFPGGWDTQYF. The CDR3 nucleotides are TGTGCCAGCAGTGAATTCCCGGGTGGGTGGGATACGCAGTATTTT.

The chain recombines TRBV7-9 with TRBJ2-2; no reliable D call. Germline CDR1 SEHNR, CDR2 FQNEAQ (reference sequence). The CDR3 loop spans 15 amino acids. Trimming shortened V by 5 bases and J by 0 bases, and 10 bases separated the two germline ends. The CDR3 DNA reads as TGTGCCAGCAGCCTTTGGATGGCGAACACCGGGGAGCTGTTTTTT. Translated: CASSLWMANTGELFF.

The rearrangement uses TRBV6-4 and TRBJ1-6; 11 nucleotides line up with TRBD1. Germline V gene lookup returns CDR1 MRHNA and CDR2 SNTAGT. CDR3 size: 15 residues. V lost 2 bases to trimming and J lost 8 bases; unmatched junction nucleotides: 2. The CDR3: CASSDGQGAHSPLHF. CDR3 bases: TGTGCCAGCAGTGACGGACAGGGGGCCCATTCACCCCTCCACTTT.

The V and J genes are TRBV14 and TRBJ1-1; D not certain. CDR1 and CDR2 from the germline V gene are SGHDN and FVKESK. The CDR3 is made up of 12 amino acids. V was clipped by 6 bases and J by 10 bases, with 15 bases between them. Written as DNA, the CDR3 is TGTGCCAGCAGGGCGGACCCTAGTGGAGCTTTCTTT. It yields the protein CASRADPSGAFF. The variable domain in full, completed from reference TRBV14 and TRBJ1-1, reads EAGVTQFPSHSVIEKGQTVTLRCDPISGHDNLYWYRRVMGKEIKFLLHFVKESKQDESGMPNNRFLAERTGGTYSTLKVQPAELEDSGVYFCASRADPSGAFFGQGTRLTVV.

The chain employs TRBV6-6 and TRBJ2-7; D is uncertain. V was pared by 2 bases and J by 5 bases, with 10 bases between. Germline V gene data show CDR1 as MNHNY and CDR2 as SVGAGI (reference sequence). This CDR3 spans 13 amino acids. The CDR3 coding sequence is TGTGCCAGCAGTTACGAGGCAGCCCACGAGCAGTACTTC. This gives the protein CASSYEAAHEQYF.

CDR3 in DNA: TGTGCCAGCAGCTTCGACCAACCCGGGGAGCTGTTTTTT. Its translation is CASSFDQPGELFF. J is TRBJ2-2 and V is TRBV7-6; the D is unclear. Germline V gene sequence: CDR1 SGHVS, CDR2 FNYEAQ. Trimming took off 3 bases at V and 6 bases at J, with 8 bases between the two ends. The CDR3 covers 13 residues.

The rearrangement links TRBV19 to TRBJ2-1; 11 bases fit TRBD2. The CDR3 has 20 residues. The V gene's germline CDR1 is LNHDA and CDR2 SQIVND (reference sequence). V trimming: 1 base; J trimming: 6 bases; junction bases outside the gene matches: 17. In nucleotides, the CDR3 is TGTGCCAGTAGTATAGCCCATTTAGAGGGACTAGCGGCTCTGCGCAATGAGCAGTTCTTC. Translated, it gives CASSIAHLEGLAALRNEQFF.

The chain links TRBV12-3 or TRBV12-4 to TRBJ1-5; D remains ambiguous. V dropped 6 bases and J dropped 4 bases, with 10 bases sitting between them. The CDR3 has 13 amino acids. The CDR3 region has the DNA TGTGCCAGCAGCCAGACCGGGAATCAGCCCCAGCATTTT. Translation gives CASSQTGNQPQHF.

V gene TRBV10-3 combines with J gene TRBJ2-7; D possibly matches TRBD1 or TRBD2 (5 bases each). The length of the CDR3 is 11 residues. Trimming took off 8 bases at V and 6 bases at J, with 11 bases between the two ends. From germline, CDR1 is ENHRY and CDR2 SYGVKD. CDR3 coding DNA: TGTGCCATCGGGGCCGGGGCCGAGCAGTACTTC. Protein sequence: CAIGAGAEQYF.

This rearrangement joins TRBV19 to TRBJ1-3, with D unclear. CDR3 length: 16 amino acids. Trimming pared 3 bases from V and 1 base from J, leaving 13 bases between. Germline CDR1 reads LNHDA; CDR2 reads SQIVND (reference sequence). The CDR3: CASSIGRQLSGNTIYF. In DNA, the CDR3 is TGTGCCAGTAGTATCGGCCGACAACTATCTGGAAACACCATATATTTT. The full variable domain, rest sourced from reference TRBV19 and TRBJ1-3, is DGGITQSPKYLFRKEGQNVTLSCEQNLNHDAMYWYRQDPGQGLRLIYYSQIVNDFQKGDIAEGYSVSREKKESFPLTVTSAQKNPTAFYLCASSIGRQLSGNTIYFGEGSWLTVV.